This T cell receptor beta chain was identified in a study of Ad26.COV2.S vaccination and SARS-CoV-2 variants. Germline CDR1 and CDR2: MGHDK and SYGVNS. The CDR3 runs to 17 residues. Trimming removed 1 base from V and 3 bases from J, with 18 bases in between. Sequenced by immunoSEQ multiplex PCR; TCRdb stores in-frame clones only, minus some. The table lists around 350,000 clones, under 95% of them singletons. The V gene is TRBV25-1, the J gene TRBJ1-2; perhaps TRBD1 as D (6 bases). The origin of this receptor is a human donor who had recovered from COVID-19. The input for sequencing was peripheral blood, taken after recovery from COVID-19. This CDR3 is CASSESGGGGTYYGYTF. As DNA, the CDR3 is TGTGCCAGCAGTGAATCCGGGGGCGGGGGGACTTACTATGGCTACACCTTC.